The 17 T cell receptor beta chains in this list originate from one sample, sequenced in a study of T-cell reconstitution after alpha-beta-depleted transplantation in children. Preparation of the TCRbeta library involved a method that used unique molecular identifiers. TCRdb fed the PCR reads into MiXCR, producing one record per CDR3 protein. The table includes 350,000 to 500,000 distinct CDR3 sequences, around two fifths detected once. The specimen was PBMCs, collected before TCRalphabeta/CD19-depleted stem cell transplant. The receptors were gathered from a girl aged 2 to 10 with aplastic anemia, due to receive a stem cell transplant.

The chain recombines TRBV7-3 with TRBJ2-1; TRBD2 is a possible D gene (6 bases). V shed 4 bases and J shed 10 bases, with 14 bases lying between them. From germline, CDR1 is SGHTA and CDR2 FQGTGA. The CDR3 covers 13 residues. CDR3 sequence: CASSSDYLGEQFF. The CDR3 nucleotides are TGTGCCAGCAGCTCGGACTATCTAGGGGAGCAGTTCTTC.

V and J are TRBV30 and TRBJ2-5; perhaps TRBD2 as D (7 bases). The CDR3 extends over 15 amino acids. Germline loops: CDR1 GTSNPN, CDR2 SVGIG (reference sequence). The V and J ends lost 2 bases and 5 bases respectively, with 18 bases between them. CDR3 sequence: CAWSMGLQGGETQYF. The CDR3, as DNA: TGTGCCTGGAGTATGGGACTACAGGGTGGTGAGACCCAGTACTTC.

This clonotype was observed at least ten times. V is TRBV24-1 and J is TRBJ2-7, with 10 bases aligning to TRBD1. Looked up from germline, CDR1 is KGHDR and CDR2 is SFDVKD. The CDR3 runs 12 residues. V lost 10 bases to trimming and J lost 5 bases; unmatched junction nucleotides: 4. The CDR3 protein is CATLGTGDEQYF. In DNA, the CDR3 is TGTGCCACTCTAGGGACAGGGGACGAGCAGTACTTC.

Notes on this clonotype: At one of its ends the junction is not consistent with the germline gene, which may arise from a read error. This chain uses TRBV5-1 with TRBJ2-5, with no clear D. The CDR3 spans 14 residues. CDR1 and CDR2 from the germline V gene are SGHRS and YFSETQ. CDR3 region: CSSSLDNPQETQYF. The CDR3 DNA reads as TGCTCCAGCAGCTTGGATAACCCCCAAGAGACCCAGTACTTC.

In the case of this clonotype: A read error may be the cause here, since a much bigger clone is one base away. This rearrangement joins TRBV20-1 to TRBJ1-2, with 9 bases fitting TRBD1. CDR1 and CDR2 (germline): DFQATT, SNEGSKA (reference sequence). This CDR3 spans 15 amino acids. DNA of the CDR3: TGCGGTGTACTACCGGGACAGGGTGGAGACTATGGCTACACCTTC. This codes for CGVLPGQGGDYGYTF.

The CDR3 reads CASSQDPGPNEKLFF. CDR3 nucleotide sequence: TGTGCCAGCAGCCAAGATCCGGGCCCCAATGAAAAACTGTTTTTT. V and J are TRBV14 and TRBJ1-4; unclear D gene. There are 15 residues in the CDR3. Germline values: CDR1 SGHDN, CDR2 FVKESK. V was pared by 0 bases and J by 5 bases, with 10 bases between.

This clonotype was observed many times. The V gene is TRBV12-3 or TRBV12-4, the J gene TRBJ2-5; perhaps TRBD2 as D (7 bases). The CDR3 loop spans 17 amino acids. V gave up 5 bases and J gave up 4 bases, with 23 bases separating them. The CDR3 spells CASSPWGGGSIGETQYF. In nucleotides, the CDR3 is TGTGCCAGCAGTCCATGGGGGGGCGGGAGTATTGGAGAGACCCAGTACTTC.

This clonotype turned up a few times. Written as DNA, the CDR3 is TGTGCCAGCAGTTACGGCCATCGCACCGGGGAGCTGTTTTTT. Protein sequence: CASSYGHRTGELFF. The chain is built from TRBV6-5 and TRBJ2-2; D is undetermined. CDR3 length: 14 residues. Germline assignment: CDR1 MNHEY and CDR2 SVGAGI. The germline V and J ends were trimmed by 2 bases and 4 bases, with 8 bases remaining between them.

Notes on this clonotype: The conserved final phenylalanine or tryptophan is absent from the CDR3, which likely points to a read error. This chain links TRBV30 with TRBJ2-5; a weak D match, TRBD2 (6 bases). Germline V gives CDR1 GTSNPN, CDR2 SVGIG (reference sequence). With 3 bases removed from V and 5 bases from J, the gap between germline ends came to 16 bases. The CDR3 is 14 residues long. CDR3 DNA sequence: TGTGCCTGGAGGTACCCGGGAGATTCGGAGACCCAGTACTTA. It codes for CAWRYPGDSETQYL.

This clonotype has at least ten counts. The CDR3 is CASSSRTGRPEAFF. The DNA for the CDR3 is TGTGCCAGCAGCTCCCGGACAGGGAGGCCTGAAGCTTTCTTT. The J gene is TRBJ1-1, the V gene TRBV9; 8 positions match TRBD1. The J segment lost 6 bases and the V segment lost 4 bases, leaving 8 bases of the junction unmatched. This CDR3 is built from 14 residues. Germline lookup yields CDR1 SGDLS and CDR2 YYNGEE.

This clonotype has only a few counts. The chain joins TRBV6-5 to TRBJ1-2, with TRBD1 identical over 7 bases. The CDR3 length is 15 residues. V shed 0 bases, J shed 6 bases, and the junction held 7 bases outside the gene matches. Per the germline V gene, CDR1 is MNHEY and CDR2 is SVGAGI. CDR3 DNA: TGTGCCAGCAGTTACTCGATCGGGCAGGGGGATGGCTACACCTTC. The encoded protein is CASSYSIGQGDGYTF.

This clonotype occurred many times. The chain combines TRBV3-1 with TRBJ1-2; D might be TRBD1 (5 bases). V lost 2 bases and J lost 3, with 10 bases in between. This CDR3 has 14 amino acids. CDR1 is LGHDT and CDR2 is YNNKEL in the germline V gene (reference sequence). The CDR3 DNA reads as TGTGCCAGCAGCCAAAACCGGGGGGACTATGGCTACACCTTC. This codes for CASSQNRGDYGYTF.

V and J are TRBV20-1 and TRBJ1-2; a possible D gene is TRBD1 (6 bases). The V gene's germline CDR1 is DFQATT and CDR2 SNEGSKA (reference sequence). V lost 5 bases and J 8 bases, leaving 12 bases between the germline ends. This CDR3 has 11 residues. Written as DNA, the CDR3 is TGCAGTGCTCGGGACAAAAGAGGCTACACCTTC. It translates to CSARDKRGYTF.

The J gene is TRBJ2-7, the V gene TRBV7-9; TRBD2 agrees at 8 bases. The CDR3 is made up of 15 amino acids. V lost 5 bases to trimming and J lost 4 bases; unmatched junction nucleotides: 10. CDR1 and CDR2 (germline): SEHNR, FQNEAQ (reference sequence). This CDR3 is CASSKERGPLYEQYF. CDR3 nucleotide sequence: TGTGCCAGCAGCAAAGAGCGGGGGCCCCTTTACGAGCAGTACTTC. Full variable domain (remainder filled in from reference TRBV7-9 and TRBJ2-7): DTGVSQNPRHKITKRGQNVTFRCDPISEHNRLYWYRQTLGQGPEFLTYFQNEAQLEKSRLLSDRFSAERPKGSFSTLEIQRTEQGDSAMYLCASSKERGPLYEQYFGPGTRLTVT.

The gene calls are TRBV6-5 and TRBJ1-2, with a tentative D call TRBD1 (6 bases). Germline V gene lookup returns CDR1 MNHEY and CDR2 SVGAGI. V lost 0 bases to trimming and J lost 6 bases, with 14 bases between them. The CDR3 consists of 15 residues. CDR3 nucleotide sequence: TGTGCCAGCAGTTACTCGGTACAGGGAATGGATGGCTACACCTTC. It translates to CASSYSVQGMDGYTF.

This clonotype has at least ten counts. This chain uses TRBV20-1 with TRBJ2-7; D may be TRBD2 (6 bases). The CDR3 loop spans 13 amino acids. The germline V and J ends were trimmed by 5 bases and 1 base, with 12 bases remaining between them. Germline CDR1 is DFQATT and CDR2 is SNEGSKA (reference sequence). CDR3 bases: TGCAGTGCTCCGGGACTCCTGTCCTACGAGCAGTACTTC. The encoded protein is CSAPGLLSYEQYF.

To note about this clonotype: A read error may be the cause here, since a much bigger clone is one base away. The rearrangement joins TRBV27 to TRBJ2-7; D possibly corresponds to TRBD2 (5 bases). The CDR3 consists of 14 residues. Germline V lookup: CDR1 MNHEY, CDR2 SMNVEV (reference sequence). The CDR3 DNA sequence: TGTACCAGCAGTTCAACGGGAATAACCTACGAGCAGTACTTC. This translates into CTSSSTGITYEQYF.